One TCR beta chain is described in this entry. cDNA synthesis used a TRAV/TRBV-specific primer set for both chains. TCR amplification ran approximately 22 PCR cycles using constant-region and V-primer adapter primers. TCRdb re-derived calls from the reads in MiXCR, one entry per CDR3 protein. The sample comprises 15,000 to 20,000 distinct CDR3 sequences, 70% to 80% of which are singletons, and approximately 6% rests with the top ten. This record belongs to a study of low-dose radiotherapy and immunotherapy resistance in tumors. About the study: With fractions of 0.5 Gy given every 2 weeks, Cohort 1 accumulated a total of 6.5 Gy. Dosing for Cohort 2 consisted of 1 Gy per fraction every two weeks, reaching a total of 13 Gy over 26 weeks. Aspirin 300 mg, taken orally and daily, was given to patients for four cycles from cycle 1 day 1.

Germline V gene lookup returns CDR1 MNHNS and CDR2 SASEGT. V was trimmed by 4 bases and J by 4 bases, leaving 22 bases between them. This CDR3 is built from 17 residues. The treatment that donors received included nivolumab, ipilimumab, aspirin, low-dose cyclophosphamide and low-dose radiotherapy. This chain uses TRBV6-1 with TRBJ2-5, with D possibly TRBD2 on 6 matching bases. The source is a human donor with advanced metastatic prostate, ovarian, gallbladder or colorectal cancer (not recorded which). This table probably holds off-target reads from a library built for another chain. The CDR3 region has the DNA TGTGCCAGCAGTGCCCCACCCGGGCGGGGTTGGGGAGAGACCCAGTACTTC. It is translated as CASSAPPGRGWGETQYF.